This T cell receptor beta chain derives from a study of T cell changes during pregnancy in multiple sclerosis. The data were produced by immunoSEQ multiplex PCR, yet TCRdb's version contains in-frame clones alone and is incomplete. The sample yields under 90,000 clones, roughly 92% seen once. Germline V gene data show CDR1 as SGHTA and CDR2 as FQGNSA. CDR3 length: 17 residues. V lost 1 base and J lost 1, with 16 bases in between. The chain combines TRBV7-2 with TRBJ2-5, with D possibly matching TRBD2 (6 bases). This sequence originates from a female donor in good health, enrolled as a control in a pregnancy study. Sequencing used peripheral blood, obtained after pregnancy. CDR3 nucleotide sequence: TGTGCCAGCAGCTTAGACACTAGCCGAGCACTCCAAGAGACCCAGTACTTC. It encodes CASSLDTSRALQETQYF. The full variable domain, rest sourced from reference TRBV7-2 and TRBJ2-5, is GAGVSQSPSNKVTEKGKDVELRCDPISGHTALYWYRQSLGQGLEFLIYFQGNSAPDKSGLPSDRFSAERTGGSVSTLTIQRTQQEDSAVYLCASSLDTSRALQETQYFGPGTRLLVL.